This entry features one T cell receptor beta chain sequence. Here immunoSEQ multiplex PCR was the method, and the copy in TCRdb shows in-frame clones only, minus some. This table holds a few hundred thousand clones, approximately 80% found once. This sample was included in a study of blood T cell repertoires in COVID-19. The CDR3 length is 18 residues. Germline loops: CDR1 PRHDT, CDR2 FYEKMQ (reference sequence). V lost 5 bases and J lost 1; bases outside the gene matches: 9. The sequence was obtained from a man aged 35 to 55 who had recovered from COVID-19. V and J are TRBV13 and TRBJ2-7; TRBD2 agrees at 15 bases. Sequencing was done on a sample of PBMCs or T cells enriched from blood (not recorded which). This CDR3 reads CASSQGTSGGPNSYEQYF. CDR3 nucleotide sequence: TGTGCCAGCAGCCAAGGGACTAGCGGGGGGCCAAATTCCTACGAGCAGTACTTC.